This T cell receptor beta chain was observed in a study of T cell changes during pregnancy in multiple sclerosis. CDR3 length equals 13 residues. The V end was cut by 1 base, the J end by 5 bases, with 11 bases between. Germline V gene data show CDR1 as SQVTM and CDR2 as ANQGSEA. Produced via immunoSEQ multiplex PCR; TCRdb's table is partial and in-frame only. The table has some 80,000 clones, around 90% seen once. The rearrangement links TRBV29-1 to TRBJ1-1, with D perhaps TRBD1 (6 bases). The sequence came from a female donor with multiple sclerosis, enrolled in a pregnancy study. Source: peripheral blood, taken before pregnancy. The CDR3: CSVEAPGTTEAFF. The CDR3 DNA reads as TGCAGCGTTGAAGCCCCAGGGACAACTGAAGCTTTCTTT.